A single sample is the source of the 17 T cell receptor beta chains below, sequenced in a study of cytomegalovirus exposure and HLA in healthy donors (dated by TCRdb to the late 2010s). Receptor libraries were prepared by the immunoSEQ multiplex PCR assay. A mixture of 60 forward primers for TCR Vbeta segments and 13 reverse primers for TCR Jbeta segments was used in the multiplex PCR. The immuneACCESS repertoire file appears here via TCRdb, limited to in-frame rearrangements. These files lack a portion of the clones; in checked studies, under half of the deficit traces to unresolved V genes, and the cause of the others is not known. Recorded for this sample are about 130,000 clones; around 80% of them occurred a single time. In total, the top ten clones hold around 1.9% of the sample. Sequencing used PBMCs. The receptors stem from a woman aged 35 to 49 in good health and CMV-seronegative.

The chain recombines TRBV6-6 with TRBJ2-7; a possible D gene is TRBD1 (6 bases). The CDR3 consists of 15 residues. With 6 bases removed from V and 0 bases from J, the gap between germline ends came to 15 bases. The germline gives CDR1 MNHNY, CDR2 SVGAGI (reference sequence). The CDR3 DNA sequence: TGTGCCAGCAGCCTCGGACAGTCCGACTCCTACGAGCAGTACTTC. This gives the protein CASSLGQSDSYEQYF.

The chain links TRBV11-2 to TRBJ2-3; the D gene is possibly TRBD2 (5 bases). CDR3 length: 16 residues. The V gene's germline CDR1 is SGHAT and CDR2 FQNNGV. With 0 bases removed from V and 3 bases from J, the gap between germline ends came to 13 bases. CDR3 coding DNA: TGTGCCAGCAGCTTAGATCTCGGGGTCGGAACAGATACGCAGTATTTT. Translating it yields CASSLDLGVGTDTQYF.

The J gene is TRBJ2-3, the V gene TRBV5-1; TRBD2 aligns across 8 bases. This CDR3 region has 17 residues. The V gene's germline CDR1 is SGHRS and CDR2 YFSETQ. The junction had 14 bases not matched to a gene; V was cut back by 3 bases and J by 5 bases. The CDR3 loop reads CASSSPGHGTSRDTQYF. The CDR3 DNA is TGCGCCAGCAGCTCGCCCGGCCATGGGACTAGTAGAGATACGCAGTATTTT.

This CDR3 reads CASGSGTGATGELFF. CDR3 bases: TGTGCCAGCGGTTCCGGGACAGGGGCCACCGGGGAGCTGTTTTTT. The J gene is TRBJ2-2, the V gene TRBV28, with 10 nucleotides matching TRBD1. The CDR3 extends over 15 amino acids. V was clipped by 8 bases and J by 4 bases; unmatched bases: 7. Germline CDR1 is MDHEN and CDR2 is SYDVKM.

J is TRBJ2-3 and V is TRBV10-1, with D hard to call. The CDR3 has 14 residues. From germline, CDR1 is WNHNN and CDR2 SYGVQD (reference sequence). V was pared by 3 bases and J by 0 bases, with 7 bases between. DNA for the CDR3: TGCGCCAGCAGTGACGGCAGGAGCACAGATACGCAGTATTTT. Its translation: CASSDGRSTDTQYF.

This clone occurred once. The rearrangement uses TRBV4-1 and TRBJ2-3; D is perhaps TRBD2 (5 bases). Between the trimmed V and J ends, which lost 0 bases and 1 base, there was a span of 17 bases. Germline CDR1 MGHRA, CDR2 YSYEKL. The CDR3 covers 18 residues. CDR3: CASSQDWVTSGGTDTQYF. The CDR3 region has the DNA TGCGCCAGCAGCCAAGATTGGGTAACTAGTGGAGGCACAGATACGCAGTATTTT.

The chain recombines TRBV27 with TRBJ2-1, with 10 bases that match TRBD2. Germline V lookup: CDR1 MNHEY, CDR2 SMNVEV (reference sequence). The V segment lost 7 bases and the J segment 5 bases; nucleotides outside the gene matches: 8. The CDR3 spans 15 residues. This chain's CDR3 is CASTTRTSGDNEQFF. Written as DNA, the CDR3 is TGTGCCAGCACCACTAGGACTAGCGGCGACAATGAGCAGTTCTTC.

The CDR3 DNA follows: TGTGCCAGCAGCTTAGTTCTACTAGCTGGCACAGATACGCAGTATTTT. Encoded protein: CASSLVLLAGTDTQYF. The chain employs TRBV11-2 and TRBJ2-3; D possibly corresponds to TRBD2 (6 bases). CDR1 is SGHAT, CDR2 FQNNGV, per germline. V lost 1 base and J lost 1, with 12 bases in between. This CDR3 is built from 16 residues. Full variable domain (outside the CDR3, taken from reference TRBV11-2 and TRBJ2-3): EAGVAQSPRYKIIEKRQSVAFWCNPISGHATLYWYQQILGQGPKLLIQFQNNGVVDDSQLPKDRFSAERLKGVDSTLKIQPAKLEDSAVYLCASSLVLLAGTDTQYFGPGTRLTVL.

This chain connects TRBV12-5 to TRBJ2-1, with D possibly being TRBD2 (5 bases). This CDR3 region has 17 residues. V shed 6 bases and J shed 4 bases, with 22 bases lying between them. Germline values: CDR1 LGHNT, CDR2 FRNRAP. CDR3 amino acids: CASGRPRGPGFYNEQFF. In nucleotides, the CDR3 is TGTGCTAGTGGCCGCCCTCGGGGTCCAGGTTTTTACAATGAGCAGTTCTTC.

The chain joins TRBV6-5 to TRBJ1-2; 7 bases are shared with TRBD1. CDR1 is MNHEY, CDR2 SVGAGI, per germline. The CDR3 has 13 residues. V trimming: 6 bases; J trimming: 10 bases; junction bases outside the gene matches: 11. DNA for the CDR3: TGTGCCAGCAGAGAGACGGTCCAGGGGGACTACACCTTC. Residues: CASRETVQGDYTF.

The CDR3, as DNA: TGTGCCAGCAGCTTTATAGCGGGGAGCACAGATACGCAGTATTTT. Residues: CASSFIAGSTDTQYF. The chain recombines TRBV5-6 with TRBJ2-3; 8 bases line up with TRBD2. The germline gives CDR1 SGHDT, CDR2 YYEEEE. CDR3 size: 15 residues. V shed 2 bases, J shed 0 bases, and the junction held 2 bases outside the gene matches. The variable domain in full, completed from reference TRBV5-6 and TRBJ2-3, reads DAGVTQSPTHLIKTRGQQVTLRCSPKSGHDTVSWYQQALGQGPQFIFQYYEEEERQRGNFPDRFSGHQFPNYSSELNVNALLLGDSALYLCASSFIAGSTDTQYFGPGTRLTVL.

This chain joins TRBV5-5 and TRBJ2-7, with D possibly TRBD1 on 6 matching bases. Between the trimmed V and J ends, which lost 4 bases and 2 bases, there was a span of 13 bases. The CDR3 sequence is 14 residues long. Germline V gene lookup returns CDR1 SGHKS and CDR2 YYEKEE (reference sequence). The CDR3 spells CASSQGTYPYEQYF. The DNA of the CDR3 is TGTGCCAGCAGCCAGGGGACATACCCCTACGAGCAGTACTTC.

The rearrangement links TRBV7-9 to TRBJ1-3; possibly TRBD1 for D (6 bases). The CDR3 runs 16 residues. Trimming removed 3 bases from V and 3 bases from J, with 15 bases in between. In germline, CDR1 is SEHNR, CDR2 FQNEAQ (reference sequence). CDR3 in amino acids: CASSFHRERGGNTIYF. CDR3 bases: TGTGCCAGCAGCTTTCACAGGGAAAGAGGTGGAAACACCATATATTTT. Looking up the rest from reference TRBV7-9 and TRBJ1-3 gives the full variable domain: DTGVSQNPRHKITKRGQNVTFRCDPISEHNRLYWYRQTLGQGPEFLTYFQNEAQLEKSRLLSDRFSAERPKGSFSTLEIQRTEQGDSAMYLCASSFHRERGGNTIYFGEGSWLTVV.

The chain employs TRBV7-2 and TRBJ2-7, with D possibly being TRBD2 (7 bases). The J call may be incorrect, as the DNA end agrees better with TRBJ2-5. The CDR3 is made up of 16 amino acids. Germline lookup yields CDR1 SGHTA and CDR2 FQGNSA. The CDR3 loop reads CASSPQRGGAGETQYF. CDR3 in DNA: TGTGCCAGCAGCCCACAGAGAGGGGGGGCTGGAGAGACCCAGTACTTC.

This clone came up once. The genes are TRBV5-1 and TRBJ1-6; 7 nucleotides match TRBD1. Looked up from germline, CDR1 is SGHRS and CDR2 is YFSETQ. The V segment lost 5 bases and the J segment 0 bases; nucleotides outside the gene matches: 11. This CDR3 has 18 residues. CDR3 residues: CASRRWTGSSSYNSPLHF. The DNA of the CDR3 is TGCGCCAGCAGAAGATGGACAGGCTCGAGCTCCTATAATTCACCCCTCCACTTT.

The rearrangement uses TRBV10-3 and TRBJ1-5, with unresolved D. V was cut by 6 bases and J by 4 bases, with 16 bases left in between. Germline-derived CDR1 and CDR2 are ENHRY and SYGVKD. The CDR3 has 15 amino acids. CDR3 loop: CAISSTGSYNQPQHF. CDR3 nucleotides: TGTGCCATCAGCTCGACTGGCAGCTATAATCAGCCCCAGCATTTT.

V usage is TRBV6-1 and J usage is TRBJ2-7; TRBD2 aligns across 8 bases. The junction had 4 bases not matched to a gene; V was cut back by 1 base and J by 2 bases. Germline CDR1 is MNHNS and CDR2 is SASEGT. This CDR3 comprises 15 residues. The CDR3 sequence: CASSEGTSRAYEQYF. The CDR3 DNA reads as TGTGCCAGCAGTGAAGGGACTAGCCGAGCCTACGAGCAGTACTTC.